The 32 T cell receptor beta chains below come from one sample, sequenced in a study of cytomegalovirus exposure and HLA in healthy donors. This table comes from immunoSEQ multiplex PCR, and its TCRdb copy is limited to in-frame clones, with some not included. This table has around 200,000 clones, roughly 81% appearing once. The sequencing sample was made of PBMCs. These receptor sequences come from a woman aged 30 to 39 in good health and CMV-seronegative.

The V gene is TRBV5-1, the J gene TRBJ1-1; D gene ambiguous. The CDR3 has 14 residues. CDR1 and CDR2 (germline): SGHRS, YFSETQ. V lost 0 bases, J lost 0 bases, and 6 bases lay in between. The CDR3 sequence: CASSLELMNTEAFF. CDR3 DNA sequence: TGCGCCAGCAGCTTGGAACTCATGAACACTGAAGCTTTCTTT.

The chain carries TRBV7-9 and TRBJ1-6; 7 nucleotides agree with TRBD1. V was clipped by 5 bases and J by 5 bases; unmatched bases: 6. CDR1 and CDR2 from the germline V gene are SEHNR and FQNEAQ (reference sequence). CDR3 length: 15 amino acids. CDR3 nucleotide sequence: TGTGCCAGCAGCCCGGACAGGTACCATAATTCACCCCTCCACTTT. The encoded protein is CASSPDRYHNSPLHF. The entire variable domain, with the rest obtained from reference TRBV7-9 and TRBJ1-6, is as follows: DTGVSQNPRHKITKRGQNVTFRCDPISEHNRLYWYRQTLGQGPEFLTYFQNEAQLEKSRLLSDRFSAERPKGSFSTLEIQRTEQGDSAMYLCASSPDRYHNSPLHFGNGTRLTVT.

The table lists this clone with a few counts. This chain uses TRBV4-1 with TRBJ1-6, with D unclear. V gave up 4 bases and J gave up 7 bases, with 5 bases separating them. Germline loops: CDR1 MGHRA, CDR2 YSYEKL. This CDR3 is 12 amino acids long. CDR3 DNA: TGCGCCAGCAGCCGACTCAATTCACCCCTCCACTTT. Its protein product is CASSRLNSPLHF.

This sequence joins TRBV30 and TRBJ2-1; 7 positions match TRBD2. Germline values: CDR1 GTSNPN, CDR2 SVGIG (reference sequence). The V and J ends lost 2 bases and 3 bases, in that order; junction bases with no gene match: 4. There are 14 residues in the CDR3. For the CDR3, the DNA is TGTGCCTGGAGTAGCGGGGCGGGCTACAATGAGCAGTTCTTC. Translated, it gives CAWSSGAGYNEQFF.

This chain connects TRBV10-2 to TRBJ1-3; 8 nucleotides line up with TRBD1. The V gene's germline CDR1 is WSHSY and CDR2 SAAADI. J gave up 0 bases and V 6 bases, and 4 bases lay outside the gene matches. CDR3 length: 15 residues. CDR3 DNA sequence: TGCGCCAGCAGCGACAGGGGAAGCTCTGGAAACACCATATATTTT. Encoded protein: CASSDRGSSGNTIYF.

This clone was counted at least ten times. This sequence joins TRBV6-5 and TRBJ1-2; the match to TRBD1 covers 7 bases. CDR3 length: 15 amino acids. J was trimmed by 2 bases and V by 6 bases; bases with no gene match: 9. In germline, CDR1 is MNHEY, CDR2 SVGAGI. The chain's CDR3 is CASSPTGTANYGYTF. CDR3 bases: TGTGCCAGCAGCCCGACCGGGACAGCGAACTATGGCTACACCTTC.

V gene TRBV5-1 combines with J gene TRBJ2-3; 7 bases align to TRBD2. Germline V lookup: CDR1 SGHRS, CDR2 YFSETQ. The CDR3 length is 15 residues. Germline trimming cut 0 bases from V and 2 bases from J; bases unmatched to any gene: 3. CDR3 region: CASSLASGITDTQYF. DNA for the CDR3: TGCGCCAGCAGCTTGGCGAGCGGGATCACAGATACGCAGTATTTT.

This chain connects TRBV30 to TRBJ1-1; 10 bases align to TRBD1. Germline V gives CDR1 GTSNPN, CDR2 SVGIG (reference sequence). The CDR3 has 15 amino acids. J gave up 4 bases and V 1 base, and 6 bases lay outside the gene matches. In DNA form, the CDR3 reads TGTGCCTGGAGTGCCGGAGGGACAGGGGTCACTGAAGCTTTCTTT. Translation gives CAWSAGGTGVTEAFF.

The table lists this clone with a count of one. The rearrangement links TRBV12-5 to TRBJ2-7; tentative D call: TRBD2 (5 bases). The CDR3 is made up of 16 amino acids. The germline CDR1 and CDR2 sequences are LGHNT and FRNRAP. The ends were cut back, 2 bases at V and 0 bases at J, with 14 bases in the middle. The DNA for the CDR3 is TGTGCTAGTGGTTTGACCACATCTACTAGCTCCTACGAGCAGTACTTC. Amino acid sequence: CASGLTTSTSSYEQYF.

V gene TRBV5-4 combines with J gene TRBJ1-1; 8 nucleotides line up with TRBD1. Germline-derived CDR1 and CDR2 are SGHNT and YYREEE (reference sequence). Germline trimming cut 2 bases from V and 0 bases from J; bases unmatched to any gene: 3. The CDR3 spans 15 residues. CDR3 sequence reads: CASSFNRGVNTEAFF. CDR3 DNA sequence: TGTGCCAGCAGCTTCAACAGGGGGGTGAACACTGAAGCTTTCTTT.

V and J are TRBV9 and TRBJ1-3; D is unresolved. Per germline, CDR1 SGDLS and CDR2 YYNGEE. Trimming removed 1 base from V and 0 bases from J, with 5 bases in between. The CDR3 has 14 amino acids. This CDR3 is CASSVRASGNTIYF. In nucleotides, the CDR3 is TGTGCCAGCAGCGTACGAGCCTCTGGAAACACCATATATTTT.

Many counts were recorded for this clone. The V gene is TRBV2, the J gene TRBJ1-5; D perhaps matches TRBD1 (6 bases). Trimming took off 3 bases at V and 4 bases at J, with 7 bases between the two ends. The CDR3 is 13 residues long. Germline assignment: CDR1 SNHLY and CDR2 FYNNEI. CDR3 protein: CASSEDRNQPQHF. CDR3 in DNA: TGTGCCAGCAGTGAGGACAGAAATCAGCCCCAGCATTTT. Filled out from reference TRBV2 and TRBJ1-5, the complete variable domain reads EPEVTQTPSHQVTQMGQEVILRCVPISNHLYFYWYRQILGQKVEFLVSFYNNEISEKSEIFDDQFSVERPDGSNFTLKIRSTKLEDSAMYFCASSEDRNQPQHFGDGTRLSIL.

The V and J genes are TRBV18 and TRBJ1-5, with TRBD1 matching 8 bases. The germline gives CDR1 KGHSH, CDR2 LQKENI. There are 15 residues in the CDR3. Trimming took 3 bases from V and 5 from J; bases not matched to a gene: 6. CDR3 loop: CASSPGQGQDQPQHF. The CDR3 DNA reads as TGTGCCAGCTCACCCGGACAGGGACAGGATCAGCCCCAGCATTTT.

The rearrangement uses TRBV6-1 and TRBJ2-7; 8 positions agree with TRBD2. The CDR3 runs to 15 residues. Germline V lookup: CDR1 MNHNS, CDR2 SASEGT. V lost 6 bases and J lost 7; bases outside the gene matches: 14. Here the CDR3 reads CASSPVLAGGQEQYF. The DNA of the CDR3 is TGTGCCAGCAGCCCGGTTTTGGCGGGGGGTCAAGAGCAGTACTTC.

This chain uses TRBV7-8 with TRBJ1-3, with 7 bases that match TRBD1. Trimming cost V 6 bases and J 4 bases; bases outside gene matches: 9. From germline, CDR1 is SGHVS and CDR2 FQNEAQ. The length of the CDR3 is 15 residues. The CDR3 bases are TGTGCCAGCAGGATCACCACAGGGGACGGAAACACCATATATTTT. This codes for CASRITTGDGNTIYF. The complete variable domain, with remaining parts taken from reference TRBV7-8 and TRBJ1-3, reads GAGVSQSPRYKVAKRGQDVALRCDPISGHVSLFWYQQALGQGPEFLTYFQNEAQLDKSGLPSDRFFAERPEGSVSTLKIQRTQQEDSAVYLCASRITTGDGNTIYFGEGSWLTVV.

The chain has TRBV27 and TRBJ2-3; D is perhaps TRBD2 (6 bases). With 1 base removed from V and 4 bases from J, the gap between germline ends came to 15 bases. Germline V gene data show CDR1 as MNHEY and CDR2 as SMNVEV (reference sequence). This CDR3 has 16 amino acids. The CDR3 sequence is CASSLFPGSGADTQYF. The CDR3 DNA reads as TGTGCCAGCAGTTTATTCCCCGGGAGCGGCGCAGATACGCAGTATTTT.

The chain carries TRBV5-1 and TRBJ1-3, with no clear D. V lost 4 bases and J 2 bases, leaving 16 bases between the germline ends. Germline CDR1 is SGHRS and CDR2 is YFSETQ. The CDR3 loop spans 16 amino acids. The CDR3 coding sequence is TGCGCCAGCAGCCCTGGGCCCCCTGAAGCTGGAAACACCATATATTTT. The encoded protein is CASSPGPPEAGNTIYF. The full variable domain, in which reference TRBV5-1 and TRBJ1-3 provide the parts outside the CDR3, is KAGVTQTPRYLIKTRGQQVTLSCSPISGHRSVSWYQQTPGQGLQFLFEYFSETQRNKGNFPGRFSGRQFSNSRSEMNVSTLELGDSALYLCASSPGPPEAGNTIYFGEGSWLTVV.

The V and J genes are TRBV18 and TRBJ2-5; D is perhaps TRBD2 (7 bases). Trimming removed 3 bases at V and 5 bases at J, with 19 bases between. The CDR3 consists of 16 residues. From germline, CDR1 is KGHSH and CDR2 LQKENI. CDR3 sequence (DNA): TGTGCCAGCTCACCCCTTTACGGCGGGGGCGGGGAGACCCAGTACTTC. This encodes CASSPLYGGGGETQYF.

The rearrangement links TRBV2 to TRBJ2-5; 9 nucleotides match TRBD2. In germline, CDR1 is SNHLY, CDR2 FYNNEI. This CDR3 has 15 residues. The V and J ends lost 1 base and 2 bases, in that order; junction bases with no gene match: 2. The CDR3 reads CASSEDLAGQETQYF. The CDR3 coding sequence is TGTGCCAGCAGTGAAGACCTAGCGGGACAAGAGACCCAGTACTTC.

The chain carries TRBV5-1 and TRBJ1-4, with a weak D call TRBD1 (6 bases). The germline V gene encodes CDR1 SGHRS and CDR2 YFSETQ. V was trimmed by 1 base and J by 8 bases, leaving 12 bases between them. The CDR3 runs 14 residues. CDR3 region: CASSLTGTSEKLFF. CDR3 nucleotides: TGCGCCAGCAGCTTGACCGGGACATCCGAAAAACTGTTTTTT.

The rearrangement links TRBV4-1 to TRBJ1-1, with D perhaps matching TRBD1 (5 bases). The CDR3 spans 15 residues. The germline V gene encodes CDR1 MGHRA and CDR2 YSYEKL. V was shortened by 5 bases and J by 1 base, with 14 bases between the two germline ends. CDR3 DNA: TGCGCCAGCAGCGCTCGACAGAGCTGGAACACTGAAGCTTTCTTT. Residues: CASSARQSWNTEAFF.

The chain combines TRBV19 with TRBJ2-3; 10 bases fit TRBD1. This CDR3 contains 14 residues. V shed 8 bases and J 3 bases; nucleotides not matched to a gene: 5. The germline CDR1 and CDR2 sequences are LNHDA and SQIVND (reference sequence). The CDR3 coding sequence is TGTGCCAGTTGGGACAGGGGTCAGACAGATACGCAGTATTTT. It codes for CASWDRGQTDTQYF.

The rearrangement uses TRBV6-5 and TRBJ1-1, with D maybe TRBD1 (6 bases). Germline V gene sequence: CDR1 MNHEY, CDR2 SVGAGI. The V end lost 2 bases, the J end lost 1 base, and 8 bases lay between the germline ends. This CDR3 has 14 residues. CDR3 amino acids: CASSYAGANTEAFF. DNA for the CDR3: TGTGCCAGCAGTTACGCAGGGGCGAACACTGAAGCTTTCTTT.

The V gene is TRBV2, the J gene TRBJ1-3; D remains ambiguous. The CDR3 length is 17 residues. V shed 5 bases and J shed 0 bases, with 17 bases lying between them. Germline V gives CDR1 SNHLY, CDR2 FYNNEI. CDR3 sequence (DNA): TGTGCCAGCAGTATACCGGGAGAGTCTATCTCTGGAAACACCATATATTTT. Its protein is CASSIPGESISGNTIYF.

The gene calls are TRBV7-9 and TRBJ2-5, with 8 bases that match TRBD2. Germline CDR1 reads SEHNR; CDR2 reads FQNEAQ (reference sequence). This CDR3 is 14 amino acids long. V lost 1 base, J lost 5 bases, and 3 bases stayed unmatched. The CDR3 DNA reads TGTGCCAGCAGCTTAGTAGCGGGGACGGAGACCCAGTACTTC. It encodes CASSLVAGTETQYF.

The J gene is TRBJ2-6, the V gene TRBV4-2; 15 nucleotides line up with TRBD2. The CDR3 runs 19 residues. V lost 4 bases, J lost 0 bases, and 4 bases stayed unmatched. Germline assignment: CDR1 LGHNA and CDR2 YNFKEQ. The CDR3 loop is CASSRSGLAGGSGANVLTF. The CDR3 DNA follows: TGTGCCAGCAGCCGCTCGGGACTAGCGGGGGGCTCTGGGGCCAACGTCCTGACTTTC.

For the CDR3, the DNA is TGTGCCAGCAGCAAAATACACGGCATGCAGGGTCAGGACTCTGGGGCCAACGTCCTGACTTTC. Translation: CASSKIHGMQGQDSGANVLTF. The V call is TRBV27, the J call TRBJ2-6; tentatively, D is TRBD1 (5 bases). The germline V gene has CDR1 MNHEY and CDR2 SMNVEV (reference sequence). V was clipped by 6 bases and J by 0 bases, with 27 bases between them. The CDR3 contains 21 residues.

The rearrangement links TRBV18 to TRBJ1-2; TRBD1 matches 7 bases. Germline V gene sequence: CDR1 KGHSH, CDR2 LQKENI. The CDR3 extends over 13 amino acids. After removal of 6 bases from V and 4 bases from J, the junction contained 5 bases not matched to a gene. CDR3 in amino acids: CASSLRDSYGYTF. Written as DNA, the CDR3 is TGTGCCAGCTCCCTCCGGGACAGCTATGGCTACACCTTC.

The gene calls are TRBV29-1 and TRBJ1-1, with a possible D match to TRBD1 (6 bases). Germline V lookup: CDR1 SQVTM, CDR2 ANQGSEA. This CDR3 spans 13 amino acids. The V gene lost 6 bases and the J gene lost 0 bases, with 11 bases spanning the gap. The CDR3 loop reads CSVLGTLNTEAFF. The DNA of the CDR3 is TGCAGCGTCCTCGGGACACTGAACACTGAAGCTTTCTTT.

The chain has TRBV6-5 and TRBJ2-7; 9 bases line up with TRBD2. The CDR3 consists of 16 residues. Unmatched junction bases numbered 5, after V lost 0 bases and J lost 2 bases. Germline V gene lookup returns CDR1 MNHEY and CDR2 SVGAGI. The CDR3 coding sequence is TGTGCCAGCAGTTACTCGGCGGGAGGGCGGGCCTACGAGCAGTACTTC. This sequence encodes CASSYSAGGRAYEQYF.

The J gene is TRBJ2-6, the V gene TRBV5-1; tentatively, D is TRBD1 (6 bases). CDR3 length: 17 amino acids. CDR1 and CDR2 from the germline V gene are SGHRS and YFSETQ. V was pared by 6 bases and J by 0 bases, with 16 bases between. CDR3 protein: CASTQGLPLSGANVLTF. CDR3 DNA sequence: TGCGCCAGCACGCAGGGGCTGCCCCTCTCTGGGGCCAACGTCCTGACTTTC.

The V and J genes are TRBV29-1 and TRBJ2-3; no clear D gene. Germline V gene lookup returns CDR1 SQVTM and CDR2 ANQGSEA. The V gene lost 7 bases and the J gene lost 5 bases, with 22 bases spanning the gap. This CDR3 region has 15 residues. The CDR3 here is CSAPGAVQPGDTQYF. The CDR3 DNA sequence: TGCAGCGCCCCCGGCGCAGTCCAACCGGGAGATACGCAGTATTTT.